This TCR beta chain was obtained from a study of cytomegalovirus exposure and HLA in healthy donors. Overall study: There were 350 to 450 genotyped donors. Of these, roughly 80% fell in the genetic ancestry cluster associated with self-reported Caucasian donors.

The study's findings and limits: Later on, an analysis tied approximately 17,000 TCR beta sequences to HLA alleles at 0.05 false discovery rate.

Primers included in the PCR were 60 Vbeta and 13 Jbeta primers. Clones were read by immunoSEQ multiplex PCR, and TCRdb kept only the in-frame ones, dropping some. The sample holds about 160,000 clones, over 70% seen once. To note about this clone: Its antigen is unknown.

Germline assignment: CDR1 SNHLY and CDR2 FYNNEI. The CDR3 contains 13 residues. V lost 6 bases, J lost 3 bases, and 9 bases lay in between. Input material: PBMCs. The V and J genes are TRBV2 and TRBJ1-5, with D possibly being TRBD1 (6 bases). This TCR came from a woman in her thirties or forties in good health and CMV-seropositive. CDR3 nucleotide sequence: TGTGCCAGCAGCAGGGGAGACAATCAGCCCCAGCATTTT. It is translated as CASSRGDNQPQHF. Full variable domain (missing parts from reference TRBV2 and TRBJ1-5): EPEVTQTPSHQVTQMGQEVILRCVPISNHLYFYWYRQILGQKVEFLVSFYNNEISEKSEIFDDQFSVERPDGSNFTLKIRSTKLEDSAMYFCASSRGDNQPQHFGDGTRLSIL.